Sequencing of this TCR beta chain was carried out in a study of monozygotic twins with inflammatory bowel disease. General observations from the study: IBD patients showed reduced TCRbeta diversity (inverse Simpson) versus healthy co-twins.

In the case of this clonotype: Its target is unknown.

The CDR3 consists of 15 residues. The germline gives CDR1 MGHRA, CDR2 YSYEKL. Reprocessing the 5' RACE reads, TCRdb reports a single entry for every CDR3 protein and omits DNA. The sample has about 380,000 distinct CDR3 sequences. Sequencing was carried out using blood. The V gene is TRBV4-1, the J gene TRBJ2-5. This clonotype was obtained from a human donor with ulcerative colitis or Crohn's disease, or a healthy co-twin of an affected twin (not recorded which). The CDR3: CASSQEGVGIETQYF.